This T cell receptor (beta chain) is drawn from a study of T cell clusters in autoimmune cytopenias. About the research overall: Healthy control donors averaged roughly 50 years of age, with a median of around 60 years.

By frequency, this clonotype registers medium-sized. Its cognate antigen is unknown. The germline V gene encodes CDR1 SGHNT and CDR2 YYREEE (reference sequence). The CDR3 is 15 residues long. TRB was amplified by touch-down multiplex PCR, primer pools A and B combined. TCRdb re-called the multiplex PCR reads, yielding one record per CDR3 amino acid sequence without DNA. The sample has about 5,600 distinct CDR3 sequences. Study-wide results and limits: TRB repertoire shifts in secondary cytopenia and chronic lymphocytic leukemia mostly reflected lymphoma, not autoimmunity.

Each sample's input was around 250 ng genomic DNA, some 34,000 genome equivalents. This sample also appeared in a second study, on T cell repertoires in aging, cancer and after chemotherapy. That study reports: The full dataset contained about 10 million TCR reads.

V is TRBV5-4 and J is TRBJ2-3; the TRBD2 assignment by TCRdb is unverifiable without DNA. The sequence was obtained from a human donor in good health. The sequenced sample consisted of peripheral blood. CDR3 sequence: CASSLAGGGSDTQYF.